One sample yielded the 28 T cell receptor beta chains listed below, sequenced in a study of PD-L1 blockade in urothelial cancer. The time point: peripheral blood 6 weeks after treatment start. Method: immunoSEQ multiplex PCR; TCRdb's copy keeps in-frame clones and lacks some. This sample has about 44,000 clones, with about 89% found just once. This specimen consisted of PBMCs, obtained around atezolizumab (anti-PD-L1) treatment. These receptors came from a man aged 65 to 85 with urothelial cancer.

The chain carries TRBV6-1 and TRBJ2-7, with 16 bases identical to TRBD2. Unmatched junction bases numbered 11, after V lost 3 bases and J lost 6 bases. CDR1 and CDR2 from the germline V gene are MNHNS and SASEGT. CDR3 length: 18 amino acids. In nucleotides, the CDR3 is TGTGCCAGCAGTGATGGGACTAGCGGGAGGGCCCTCAGTGTCGAGCAGTACTTC. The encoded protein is CASSDGTSGRALSVEQYF.

CDR3 sequence (DNA): TGTGCCAGCAGTACCCGGGACAGGGGGTCCTACGAGCAGTACTTC. Amino acids: CASSTRDRGSYEQYF. The chain recombines TRBV27 with TRBJ2-7, with 11 bases lining up with TRBD1. CDR3 length: 15 amino acids. The V and J ends lost 5 bases and 1 base, in that order; junction bases with no gene match: 4. CDR1 MNHEY and CDR2 SMNVEV come from the germline V gene (reference sequence).

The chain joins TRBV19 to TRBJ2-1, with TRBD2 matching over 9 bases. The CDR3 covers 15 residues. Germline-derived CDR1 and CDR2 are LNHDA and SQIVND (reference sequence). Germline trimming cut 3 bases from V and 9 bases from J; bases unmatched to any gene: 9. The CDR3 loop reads CASSIVGSGSVEQFF. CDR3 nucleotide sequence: TGTGCCAGTAGTATCGTCGGTAGCGGGAGCGTTGAGCAGTTCTTC.

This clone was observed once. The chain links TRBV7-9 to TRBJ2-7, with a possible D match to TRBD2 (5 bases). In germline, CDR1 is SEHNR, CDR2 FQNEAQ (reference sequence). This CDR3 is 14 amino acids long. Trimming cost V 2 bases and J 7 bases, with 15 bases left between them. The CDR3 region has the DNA TGTGCCAGCAGCTTACCGGAAACGAGGGAGGAGCAGTACTTC. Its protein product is CASSLPETREEQYF.

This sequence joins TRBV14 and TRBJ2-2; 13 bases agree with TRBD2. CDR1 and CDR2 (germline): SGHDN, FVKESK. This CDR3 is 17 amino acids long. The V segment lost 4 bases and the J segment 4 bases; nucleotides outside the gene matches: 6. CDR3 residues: CASSRGLAGLFTGELFF. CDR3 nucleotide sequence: TGTGCCAGCAGCCGGGGACTAGCGGGATTGTTCACCGGGGAGCTGTTTTTT. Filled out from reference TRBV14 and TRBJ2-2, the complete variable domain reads EAGVTQFPSHSVIEKGQTVTLRCDPISGHDNLYWYRRVMGKEIKFLLHFVKESKQDESGMPNNRFLAERTGGTYSTLKVQPAELEDSGVYFCASSRGLAGLFTGELFFGEGSRLTVL.

The CDR3 coding sequence is TGCGCCAGCAGCGGGGCGCTAGCGGTTCCCCACGAGCAGTACTTC. The encoded protein is CASSGALAVPHEQYF. The genes are TRBV5-1 and TRBJ2-7; TRBD2 matches at 7 bases. The CDR3 contains 15 residues. The germline gives CDR1 SGHRS, CDR2 YFSETQ. V was clipped by 4 bases and J by 5 bases; unmatched bases: 12.

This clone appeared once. The CDR3 nucleotides are TGTGCCAGCAGCGGCAGGGGGACAGGTATGGGAGGTAGGCGAACTTTTGAGCAGTTCTTC. Translation: CASSGRGTGMGGRRTFEQFF. The gene calls are TRBV9 and TRBJ2-1; 8 nucleotides align to TRBD1. CDR3 length: 20 residues. V gave up 3 bases and J gave up 9 bases; unmatched junction bases: 26. The germline V gene has CDR1 SGDLS and CDR2 YYNGEE.

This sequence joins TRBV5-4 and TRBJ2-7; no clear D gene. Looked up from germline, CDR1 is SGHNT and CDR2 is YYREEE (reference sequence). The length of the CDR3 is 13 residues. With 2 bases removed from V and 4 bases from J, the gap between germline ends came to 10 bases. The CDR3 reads CASSFNRLYEQYF. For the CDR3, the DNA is TGTGCCAGCAGCTTCAACAGATTGTACGAGCAGTACTTC. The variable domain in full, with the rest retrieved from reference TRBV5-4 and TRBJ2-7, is ETGVTQSPTHLIKTRGQQVTLRCSSQSGHNTVSWYQQALGQGPQFIFQYYREEENGRGNFPPRFSGLQFPNYSSELNVNALELDDSALYLCASSFNRLYEQYFGPGTRLTVT.

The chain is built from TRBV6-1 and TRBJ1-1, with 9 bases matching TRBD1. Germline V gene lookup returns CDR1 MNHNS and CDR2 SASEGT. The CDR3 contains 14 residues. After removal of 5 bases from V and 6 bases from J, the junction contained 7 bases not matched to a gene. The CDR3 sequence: CASSLGTGGAEAFF. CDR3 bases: TGTGCCAGCAGTCTGGGAACAGGGGGCGCTGAAGCTTTCTTT.

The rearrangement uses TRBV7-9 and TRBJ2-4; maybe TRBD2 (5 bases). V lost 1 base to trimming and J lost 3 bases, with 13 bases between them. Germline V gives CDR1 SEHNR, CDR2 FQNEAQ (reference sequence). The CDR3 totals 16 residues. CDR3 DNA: TGTGCCAGCAGCTTAGTTGGGGTTGAGGGCAAAAACATTCAGTACTTC. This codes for CASSLVGVEGKNIQYF.

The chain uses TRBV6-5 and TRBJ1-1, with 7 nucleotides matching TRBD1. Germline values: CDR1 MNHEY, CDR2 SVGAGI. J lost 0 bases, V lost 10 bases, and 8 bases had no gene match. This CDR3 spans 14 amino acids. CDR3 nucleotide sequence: TGTGCCACCTATTTAGACAGGGTGAACACTGAAGCTTTCTTT. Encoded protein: CATYLDRVNTEAFF.

The CDR3 loop reads CASSRGTGNTGELFF. CDR3 DNA sequence: TGTGCCAGTAGTAGGGGGACAGGGAACACCGGGGAGCTGTTTTTT. The rearrangement links TRBV19 to TRBJ2-2, with 8 positions matching TRBD1. V trimming: 4 bases; J trimming: 1 base; junction bases outside the gene matches: 2. This CDR3 spans 15 amino acids. CDR1 is LNHDA and CDR2 is SQIVND in the germline V gene (reference sequence).

CDR3 bases: TGTGCCACCAGCAGGGAAAGGACAGGCCAAGAGACCCAGTACTTC. It codes for CATSRERTGQETQYF. V usage is TRBV15 and J usage is TRBJ2-5; TRBD1 agrees at 7 bases. The junction had 5 bases not matched to a gene; V was cut back by 3 bases and J by 1 base. Germline CDR1 reads LNHNV; CDR2 reads YYDKDF (reference sequence). This CDR3 is 15 amino acids long.

DNA for the CDR3: TGTGCCAGCAGCTCACATCCAGGGACTTTATTCACAGATACGCAGTATTTT. It is translated as CASSSHPGTLFTDTQYF. The chain is built from TRBV11-2 and TRBJ2-3; D is possibly TRBD2 (6 bases). Germline V CDR1 and CDR2: SGHAT, FQNNGV. This CDR3 comprises 17 residues. Trimming cost V 4 bases and J 2 bases, with 19 bases left between them.

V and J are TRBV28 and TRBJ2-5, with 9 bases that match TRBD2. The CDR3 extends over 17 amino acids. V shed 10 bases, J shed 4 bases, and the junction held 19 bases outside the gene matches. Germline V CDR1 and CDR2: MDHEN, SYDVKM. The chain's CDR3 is CATPHGLAGNGTETQYF. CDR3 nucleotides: TGTGCCACCCCCCATGGGCTAGCGGGAAATGGGACAGAGACCCAGTACTTC.

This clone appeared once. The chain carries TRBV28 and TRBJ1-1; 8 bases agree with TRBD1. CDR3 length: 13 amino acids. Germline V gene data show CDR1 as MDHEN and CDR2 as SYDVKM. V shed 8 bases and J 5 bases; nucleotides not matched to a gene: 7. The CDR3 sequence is CASGTGGRTEAFF. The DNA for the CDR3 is TGTGCCAGCGGAACAGGGGGAAGGACTGAAGCTTTCTTT.

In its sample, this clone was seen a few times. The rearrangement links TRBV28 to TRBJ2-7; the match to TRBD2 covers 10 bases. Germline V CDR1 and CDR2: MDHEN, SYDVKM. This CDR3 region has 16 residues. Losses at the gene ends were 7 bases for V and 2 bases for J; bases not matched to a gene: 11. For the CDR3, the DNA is TGTGCCAGCACCATCGCCACTAGCGGGACGACCTACGAGCAGTACTTC. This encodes CASTIATSGTTYEQYF.

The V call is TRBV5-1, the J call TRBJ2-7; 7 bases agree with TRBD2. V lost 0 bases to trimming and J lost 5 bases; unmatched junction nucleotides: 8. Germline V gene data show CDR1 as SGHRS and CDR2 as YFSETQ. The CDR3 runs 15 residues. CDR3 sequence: CASSLGRGRADEQYF. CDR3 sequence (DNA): TGCGCCAGCAGCTTGGGTCGCGGGAGAGCGGACGAGCAGTACTTC.

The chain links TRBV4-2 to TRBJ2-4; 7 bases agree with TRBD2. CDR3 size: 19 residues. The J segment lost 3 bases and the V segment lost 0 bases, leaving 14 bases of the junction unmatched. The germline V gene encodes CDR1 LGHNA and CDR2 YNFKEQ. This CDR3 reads CASSQDGSRGRGGKNIQYF. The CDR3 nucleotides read TGTGCCAGCAGCCAAGATGGCTCCCGGGGGAGGGGTGGCAAAAACATTCAGTACTTC.

The CDR3 sequence is CASSLEWGTDTQYF. Here the CDR3 DNA reads TGTGCCAGCAGTTTGGAGTGGGGCACAGATACGCAGTATTTT. The chain employs TRBV27 and TRBJ2-3; D uncertain. The V end was cut by 3 bases, the J end by 1 base, with 8 bases between. Germline CDR1 is MNHEY and CDR2 is SMNVEV (reference sequence). The CDR3 totals 14 residues.

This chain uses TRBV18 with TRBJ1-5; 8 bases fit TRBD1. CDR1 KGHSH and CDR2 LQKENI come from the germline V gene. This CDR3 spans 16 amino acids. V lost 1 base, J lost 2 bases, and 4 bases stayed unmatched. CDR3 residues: CASSPLGQAGNQPQHF. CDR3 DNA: TGTGCCAGCTCACCACTGGGACAGGCTGGCAATCAGCCCCAGCATTTT. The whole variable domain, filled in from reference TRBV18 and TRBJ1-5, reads NAGVMQNPRHLVRRRGQEARLRCSPMKGHSHVYWYRQLPEEGLKFMVYLQKENIIDESGMPKERFSAEFPKEGPSILRIQQVVRGDSAAYFCASSPLGQAGNQPQHFGDGTRLSIL.

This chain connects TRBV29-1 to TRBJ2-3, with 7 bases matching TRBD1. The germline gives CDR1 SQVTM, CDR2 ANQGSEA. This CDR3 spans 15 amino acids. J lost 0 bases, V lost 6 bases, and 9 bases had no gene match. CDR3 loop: CSVRTGLTSTDTQYF. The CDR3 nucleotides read TGCAGCGTCCGGACAGGATTAACAAGCACAGATACGCAGTATTTT.

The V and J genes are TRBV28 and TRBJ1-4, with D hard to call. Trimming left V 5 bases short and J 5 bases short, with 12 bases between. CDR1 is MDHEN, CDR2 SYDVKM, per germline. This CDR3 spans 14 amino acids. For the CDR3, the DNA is TGTGCCAGCAGTCTGACGAGCGCCAATGAAAAACTGTTTTTT. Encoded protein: CASSLTSANEKLFF.

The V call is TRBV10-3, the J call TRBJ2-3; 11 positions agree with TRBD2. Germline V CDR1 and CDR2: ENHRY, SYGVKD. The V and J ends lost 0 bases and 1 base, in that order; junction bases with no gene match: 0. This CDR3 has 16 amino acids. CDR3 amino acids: CAISESLAGGTDTQYF. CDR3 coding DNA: TGTGCCATCAGTGAGTCACTAGCGGGGGGCACAGATACGCAGTATTTT.

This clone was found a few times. DNA of the CDR3: TGTGCCAGCAGTTTAATCACCCAGGGCGGAGGCTACACCTTC. It specifies CASSLITQGGGYTF. The chain links TRBV28 to TRBJ1-2, with TRBD1 as a possible D gene (5 bases). V was clipped by 2 bases and J by 8 bases, with 15 bases between them. Germline loops: CDR1 MDHEN, CDR2 SYDVKM. CDR3 length: 14 residues.

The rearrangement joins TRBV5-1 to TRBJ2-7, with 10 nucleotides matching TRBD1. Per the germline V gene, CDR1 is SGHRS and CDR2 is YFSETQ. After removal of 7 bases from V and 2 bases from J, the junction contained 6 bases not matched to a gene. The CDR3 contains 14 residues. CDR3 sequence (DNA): TGCGCCAGCTCGAAAGGACAGGGGGCCTACGAGCAGTACTTC. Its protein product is CASSKGQGAYEQYF. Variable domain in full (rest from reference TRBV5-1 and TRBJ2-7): KAGVTQTPRYLIKTRGQQVTLSCSPISGHRSVSWYQQTPGQGLQFLFEYFSETQRNKGNFPGRFSGRQFSNSRSEMNVSTLELGDSALYLCASSKGQGAYEQYFGPGTRLTVT.

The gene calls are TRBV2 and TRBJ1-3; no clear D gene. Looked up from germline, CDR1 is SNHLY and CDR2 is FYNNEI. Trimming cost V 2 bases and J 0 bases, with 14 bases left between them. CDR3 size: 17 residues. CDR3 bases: TGTGCCAGCAGTGAATGGTTTTGGGAGGGCTCTGGAAACACCATATATTTT. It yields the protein CASSEWFWEGSGNTIYF.

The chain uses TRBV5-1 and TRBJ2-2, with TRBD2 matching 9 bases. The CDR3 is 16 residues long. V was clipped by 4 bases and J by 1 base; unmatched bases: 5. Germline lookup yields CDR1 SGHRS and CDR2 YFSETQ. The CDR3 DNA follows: TGCGCCAGCAGCCTCCTAGCGGGGAGGAACACCGGGGAGCTGTTTTTT. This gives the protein CASSLLAGRNTGELFF.